This TCR beta chain was captured in a study of early T cells in non-severe SARS-CoV-2 infection. There are many counts of this clonotype. Tagging with unique molecular identifiers was applied to individual cDNA molecules. TCRdb reanalysed the 5' RACE reads using MiXCR and keeps one entry per CDR3 protein. This table has about 97,000 distinct CDR3 sequences, about an eighth appearing once. The CDR3 covers 15 residues. Per germline, CDR1 SGHTA and CDR2 FQGNSA. V lost 0 bases to trimming and J lost 3 bases, with 8 bases between them. Sample: whole blood. This TCR was sampled from an adult who was a healthcare worker with PCR-confirmed SARS-CoV-2 infection or an uninfected control (not recorded which). The rearrangement joins TRBV7-2 to TRBJ2-2, with D perhaps assigned TRBD1 or TRBD2 (6 bases each). In DNA, the CDR3 is TGTGCCAGCAGCTTAGCCGGGGGCTACACCGGGGAGCTGTTTTTT. It yields the protein CASSLAGGYTGELFF.